A selection of T cell receptor beta chains follows, all from one sample in a study of STAT5B mutations in CD4+ large granular lymphocyte leukemia. Repertoires were generated with immunoSEQ multiplex PCR, while TCRdb's copy carries only in-frame clones and drops some. The table includes 30,000 or so clones, roughly 80% detected once. Sequencing was performed on CD4+ T cells from blood buffy coats. The receptors originated from a human donor in good health. CDR3s include the opening cysteine and the closing phenylalanine or tryptophan. Where a row states a size, it is once, few, many or the class of an expanded clone; other rows omit it.

>TRBV6-5|TRBJ1-1|.
CASSYNSENTEAFF
>TRBV28|TRBJ1-5|.
CASRLGGNQPQHF
>TRBV29-1|TRBJ2-5|.
CSVGSQETQYF
>TRBV19|TRBJ2-7|.
CASSIESTGVGYEQYF
>TRBV19|TRBJ1-2|.
CASSIGQSSNYGYTF
>TRBV7-9|TRBJ1-1|few
CASSATGANTEAFF
>TRBV15|TRBJ2-7|.
CATSREPASSYEQYF
>TRBV10-1|TRBJ2-7|once
CASSPGTSGGAYEQYF
>TRBV6-6|TRBJ2-7|.
CASTKNSGYEQYF
>TRBV28|TRBJ2-3|.
CASRKTSVKRISTDTQYF
>TRBV27|TRBJ2-1|.
CASSLRGNEQFF
>TRBV7-3|TRBJ2-3|once
CASSPRATGADTQYF
>TRBV11-3|TRBJ2-1|.
CASSSTTTQANEQFF
>TRBV7-3|TRBJ1-4|.
CASSLMTSRTEKLFF
>TRBV27|TRBJ2-3|.
CASSLFYGTSGRSAQYF
>TRBV5-8|TRBJ2-7|.
CASSFGTEIGYEQYF
>TRBV27|TRBJ2-2|once
CASRPGTSESTGELFF
>TRBV29-1|TRBJ2-1|few
CSGSGLASKYNEQFF
>TRBV5-1|TRBJ2-3|.
CASRSGEANTDTQYF
>TRBV10-1|TRBJ2-1|.
CASSEPGLAGAMDEQFF